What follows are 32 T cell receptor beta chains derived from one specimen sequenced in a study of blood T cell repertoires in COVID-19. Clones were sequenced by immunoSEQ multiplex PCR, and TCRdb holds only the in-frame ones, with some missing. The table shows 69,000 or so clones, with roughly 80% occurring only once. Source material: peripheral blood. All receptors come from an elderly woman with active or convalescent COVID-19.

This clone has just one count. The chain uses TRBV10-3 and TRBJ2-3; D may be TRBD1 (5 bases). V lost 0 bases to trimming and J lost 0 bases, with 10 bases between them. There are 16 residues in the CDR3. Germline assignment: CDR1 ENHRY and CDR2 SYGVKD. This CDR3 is CAISESQGTSTDTQYF. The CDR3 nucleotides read TGTGCCATCAGTGAGTCCCAGGGAACTAGCACAGATACGCAGTATTTT.

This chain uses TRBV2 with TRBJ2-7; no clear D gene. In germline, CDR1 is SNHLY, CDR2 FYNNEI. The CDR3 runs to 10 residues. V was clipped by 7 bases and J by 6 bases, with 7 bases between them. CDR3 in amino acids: CASKSGEQYF. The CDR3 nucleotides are TGTGCCAGCAAGTCCGGCGAGCAGTACTTC.

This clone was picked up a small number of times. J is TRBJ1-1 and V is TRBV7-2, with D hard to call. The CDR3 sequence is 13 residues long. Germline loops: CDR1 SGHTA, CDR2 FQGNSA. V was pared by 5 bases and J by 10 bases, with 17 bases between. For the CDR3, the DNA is TGTGCCAGCAGCCAATTCGCCGGGGAAGGAGCTTTCTTT. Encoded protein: CASSQFAGEGAFF. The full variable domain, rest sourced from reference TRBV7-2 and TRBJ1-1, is GAGVSQSPSNKVTEKGKDVELRCDPISGHTALYWYRQSLGQGLEFLIYFQGNSAPDKSGLPSDRFSAERTGGSVSTLTIQRTQQEDSAVYLCASSQFAGEGAFFGQGTRLTVV.

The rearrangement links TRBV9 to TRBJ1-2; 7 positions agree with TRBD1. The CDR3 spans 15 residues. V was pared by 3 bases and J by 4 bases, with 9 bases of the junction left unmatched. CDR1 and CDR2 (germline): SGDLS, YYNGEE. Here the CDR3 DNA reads TGTGCCAGCAGCGACCGACAGGGCATCTTCTATGGCTACACCTTC. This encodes CASSDRQGIFYGYTF.

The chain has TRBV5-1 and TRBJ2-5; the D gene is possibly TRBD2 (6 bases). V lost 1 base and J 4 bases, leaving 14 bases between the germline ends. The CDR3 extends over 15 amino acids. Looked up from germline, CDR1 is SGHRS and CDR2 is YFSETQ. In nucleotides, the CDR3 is TGCGCCAGCAGCTTGCTCACGGCGGAGGGAGAGACCCAGTACTTC. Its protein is CASSLLTAEGETQYF.

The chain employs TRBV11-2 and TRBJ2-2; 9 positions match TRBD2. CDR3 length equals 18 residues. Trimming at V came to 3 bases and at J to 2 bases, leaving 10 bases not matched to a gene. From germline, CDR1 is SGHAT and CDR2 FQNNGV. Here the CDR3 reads CASSFRASGDRNTGELFF. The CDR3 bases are TGTGCCAGCAGCTTTCGGGCTAGCGGGGACCGTAACACCGGGGAGCTGTTTTTT.

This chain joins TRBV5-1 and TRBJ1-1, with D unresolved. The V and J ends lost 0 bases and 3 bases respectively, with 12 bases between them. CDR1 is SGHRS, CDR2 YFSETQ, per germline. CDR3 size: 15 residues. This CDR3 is CASSLAPRSDTEAFF. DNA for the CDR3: TGCGCCAGCAGCTTGGCTCCCCGGAGTGACACTGAAGCTTTCTTT.

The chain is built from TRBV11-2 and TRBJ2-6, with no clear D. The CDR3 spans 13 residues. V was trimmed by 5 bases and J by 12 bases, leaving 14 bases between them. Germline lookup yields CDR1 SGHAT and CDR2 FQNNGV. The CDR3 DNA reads TGTGCCAGCAGCCCTCCCGCGCCGCCCGTCCTGACTTTC. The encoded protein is CASSPPAPPVLTF.

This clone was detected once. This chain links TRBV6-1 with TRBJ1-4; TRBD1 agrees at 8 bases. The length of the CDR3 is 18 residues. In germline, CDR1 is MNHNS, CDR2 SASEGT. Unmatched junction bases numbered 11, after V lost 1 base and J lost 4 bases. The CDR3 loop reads CASSEGFERTGRNEKLFF. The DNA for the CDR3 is TGTGCCAGCAGTGAAGGATTTGAGAGGACAGGGCGTAATGAAAAACTGTTTTTT.

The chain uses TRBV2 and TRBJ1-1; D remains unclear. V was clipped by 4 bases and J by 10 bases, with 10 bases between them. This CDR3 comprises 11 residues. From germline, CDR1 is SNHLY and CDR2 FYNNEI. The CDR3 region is CASSAQVRAFF. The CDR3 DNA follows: TGTGCCAGCAGTGCGCAGGTACGAGCTTTCTTT.

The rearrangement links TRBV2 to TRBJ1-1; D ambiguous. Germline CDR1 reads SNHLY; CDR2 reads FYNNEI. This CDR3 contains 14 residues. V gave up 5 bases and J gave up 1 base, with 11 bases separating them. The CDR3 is CASSKDGRNTEAFF. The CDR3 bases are TGTGCCAGCAGTAAGGACGGGAGGAACACTGAAGCTTTCTTT.

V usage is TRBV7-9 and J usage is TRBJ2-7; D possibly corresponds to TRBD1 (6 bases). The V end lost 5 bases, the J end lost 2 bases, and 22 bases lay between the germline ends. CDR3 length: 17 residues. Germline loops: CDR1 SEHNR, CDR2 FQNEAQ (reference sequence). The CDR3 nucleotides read TGTGCCAGCAGCCACGGGGCAGGGGAGTTTATCCCCTACGAGCAGTACTTC. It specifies CASSHGAGEFIPYEQYF.

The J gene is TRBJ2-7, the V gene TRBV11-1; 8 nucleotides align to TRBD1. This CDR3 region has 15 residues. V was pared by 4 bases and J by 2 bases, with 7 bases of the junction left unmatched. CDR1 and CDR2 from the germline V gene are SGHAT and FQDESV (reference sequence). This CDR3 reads CASSSETGVTYEQYF. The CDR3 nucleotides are TGTGCCAGCAGCTCCGAGACAGGGGTTACCTACGAGCAGTACTTC.

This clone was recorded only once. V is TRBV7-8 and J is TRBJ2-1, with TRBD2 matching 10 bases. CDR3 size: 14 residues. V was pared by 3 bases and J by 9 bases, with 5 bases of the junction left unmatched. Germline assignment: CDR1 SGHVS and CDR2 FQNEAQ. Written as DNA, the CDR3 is TGTGCCAGCAGCTTTCTAGCGGGAGACGGTGAGCAGTTCTTC. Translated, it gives CASSFLAGDGEQFF.

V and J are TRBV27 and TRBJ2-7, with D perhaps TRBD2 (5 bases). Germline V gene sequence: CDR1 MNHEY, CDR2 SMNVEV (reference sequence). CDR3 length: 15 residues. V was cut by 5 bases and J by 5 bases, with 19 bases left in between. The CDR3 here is CASSPLPRPGNEQYF. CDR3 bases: TGTGCCAGCAGTCCCTTGCCCCGTCCGGGGAACGAGCAGTACTTC.

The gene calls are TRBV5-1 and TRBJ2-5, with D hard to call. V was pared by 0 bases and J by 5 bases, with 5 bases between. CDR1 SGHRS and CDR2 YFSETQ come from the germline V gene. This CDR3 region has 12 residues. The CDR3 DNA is TGCGCCAGCAGCTTGGCCGGGGAGACCCAGTACTTC. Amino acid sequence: CASSLAGETQYF.

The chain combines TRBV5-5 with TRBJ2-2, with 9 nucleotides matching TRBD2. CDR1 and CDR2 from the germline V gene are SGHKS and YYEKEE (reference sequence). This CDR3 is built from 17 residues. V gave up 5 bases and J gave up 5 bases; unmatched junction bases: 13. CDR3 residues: CASSSTLTSGPTGELFF. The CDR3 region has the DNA TGTGCCAGCAGTTCAACCCTGACTAGCGGTCCAACCGGGGAGCTGTTTTTT.

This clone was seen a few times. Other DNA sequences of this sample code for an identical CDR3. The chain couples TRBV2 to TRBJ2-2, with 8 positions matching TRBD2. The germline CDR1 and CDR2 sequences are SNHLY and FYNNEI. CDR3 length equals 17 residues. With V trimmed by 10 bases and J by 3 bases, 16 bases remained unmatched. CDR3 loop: CATTRAGGGVDTGELFF. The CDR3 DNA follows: TGTGCCACCACCAGGGCCGGGGGGGGAGTGGACACCGGGGAGCTGTTTTTT.

CDR3 in DNA: TGTGCCAGCAGGGAACCGGGACAGGGGCTCACGCTTTCCGAGCAGTACTTC. As protein: CASREPGQGLTLSEQYF. The gene calls are TRBV5-5 and TRBJ2-7; 10 positions agree with TRBD1. CDR3 length equals 17 residues. Trimming cost V 5 bases and J 6 bases; bases outside gene matches: 17. Germline V gives CDR1 SGHKS, CDR2 YYEKEE (reference sequence). The full variable domain, in which reference TRBV5-5 and TRBJ2-7 provide the parts outside the CDR3, is DAGVTQSPTHLIKTRGQQVTLRCSPISGHKSVSWYQQVLGQGPQFIFQYYEKEERGRGNFPDRFSARQFPNYSSELNVNALLLGDSALYLCASREPGQGLTLSEQYFGPGTRLTVT.

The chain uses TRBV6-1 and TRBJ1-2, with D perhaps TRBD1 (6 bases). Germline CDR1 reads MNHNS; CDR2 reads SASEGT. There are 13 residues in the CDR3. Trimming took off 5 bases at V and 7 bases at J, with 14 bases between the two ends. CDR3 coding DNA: TGTGCCAGCAGTTTACAGACAGGTCGTGGCTACACCTTC. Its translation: CASSLQTGRGYTF.

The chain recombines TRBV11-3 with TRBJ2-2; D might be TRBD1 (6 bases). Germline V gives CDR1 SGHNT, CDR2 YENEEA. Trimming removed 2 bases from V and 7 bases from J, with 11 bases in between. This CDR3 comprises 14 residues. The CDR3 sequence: CASSLSGELGELFF. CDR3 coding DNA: TGTGCCAGCAGCTTATCAGGGGAGCTCGGGGAGCTGTTTTTT.

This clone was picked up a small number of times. CDR3 loop: CASSLPQGFADTQYF. The CDR3 DNA reads TGTGCCAGCAGCCTCCCACAGGGGTTCGCAGATACGCAGTATTTT. This chain links TRBV5-6 with TRBJ2-3; 7 bases agree with TRBD1. The junction had 9 bases not matched to a gene; V was cut back by 4 bases and J by 4 bases. Germline CDR1 and CDR2: SGHDT and YYEEEE. This CDR3 has 15 residues.

CDR3 sequence: CATSVQGAGGRYEQYF. The CDR3 DNA is TGTGCCACCAGTGTCCAGGGGGCAGGGGGCAGGTACGAGCAGTACTTC. The V and J genes are TRBV24-1 and TRBJ2-7; 8 bases are shared with TRBD1. The germline V gene has CDR1 KGHDR and CDR2 SFDVKD. The junction had 12 bases not matched to a gene; V was cut back by 5 bases and J by 4 bases. The CDR3 has 16 amino acids.

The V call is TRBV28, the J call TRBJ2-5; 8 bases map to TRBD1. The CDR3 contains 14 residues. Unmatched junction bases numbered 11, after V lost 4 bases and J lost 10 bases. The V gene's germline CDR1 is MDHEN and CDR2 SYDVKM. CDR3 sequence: CASSSWTGKSVQYF. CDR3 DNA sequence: TGTGCCAGCAGTTCTTGGACAGGGAAGAGCGTCCAGTACTTC.

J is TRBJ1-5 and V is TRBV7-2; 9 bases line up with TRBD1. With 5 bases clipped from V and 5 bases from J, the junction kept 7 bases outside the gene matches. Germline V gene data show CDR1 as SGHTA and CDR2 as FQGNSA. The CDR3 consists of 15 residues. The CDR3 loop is CASSKTGGLDQPQHF. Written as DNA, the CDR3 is TGTGCCAGCAGCAAGACAGGGGGTCTCGATCAGCCCCAGCATTTT.

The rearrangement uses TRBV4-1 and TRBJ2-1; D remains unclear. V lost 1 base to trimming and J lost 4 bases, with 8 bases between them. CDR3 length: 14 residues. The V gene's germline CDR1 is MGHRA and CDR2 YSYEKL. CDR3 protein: CASSQVGSYNEQFF. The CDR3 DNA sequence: TGCGCCAGCAGCCAAGTTGGCAGTTACAATGAGCAGTTCTTC.

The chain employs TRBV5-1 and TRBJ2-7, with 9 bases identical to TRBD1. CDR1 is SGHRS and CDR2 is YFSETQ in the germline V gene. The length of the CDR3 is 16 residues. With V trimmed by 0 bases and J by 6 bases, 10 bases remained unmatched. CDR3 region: CASSLVAGTGTTEQYF. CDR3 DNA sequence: TGCGCCAGCAGCTTGGTTGCAGGGACAGGGACTACCGAGCAGTACTTC.

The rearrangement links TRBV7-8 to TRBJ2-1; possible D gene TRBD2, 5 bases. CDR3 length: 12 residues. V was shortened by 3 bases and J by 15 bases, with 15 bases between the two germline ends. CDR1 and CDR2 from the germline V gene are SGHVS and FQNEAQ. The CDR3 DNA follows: TGTGCCAGCAGCTTTCCCGGACTTGCCTCGTTCTTC. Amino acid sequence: CASSFPGLASFF.

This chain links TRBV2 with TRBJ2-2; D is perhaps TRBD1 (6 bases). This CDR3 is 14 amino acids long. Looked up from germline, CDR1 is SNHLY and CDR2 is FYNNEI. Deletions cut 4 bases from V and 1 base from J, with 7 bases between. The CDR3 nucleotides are TGTGCCAGCAGTGCGACAGGGAACACCGGGGAGCTGTTTTTT. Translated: CASSATGNTGELFF.

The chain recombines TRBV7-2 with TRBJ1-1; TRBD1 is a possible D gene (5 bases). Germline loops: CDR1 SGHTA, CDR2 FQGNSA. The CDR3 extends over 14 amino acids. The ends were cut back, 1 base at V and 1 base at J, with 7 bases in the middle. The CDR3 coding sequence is TGTGCCAGCAGCTTAGTAGGGGAGAACACTGAAGCTTTCTTT. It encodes CASSLVGENTEAFF.

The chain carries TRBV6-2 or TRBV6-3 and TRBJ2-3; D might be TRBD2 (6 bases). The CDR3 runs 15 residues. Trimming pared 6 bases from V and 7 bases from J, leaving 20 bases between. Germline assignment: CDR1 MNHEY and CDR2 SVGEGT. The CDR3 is CASSSTGGPENTQYF. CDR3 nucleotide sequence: TGTGCCAGCAGCTCCACCGGAGGGCCGGAGAATACGCAGTATTTT.

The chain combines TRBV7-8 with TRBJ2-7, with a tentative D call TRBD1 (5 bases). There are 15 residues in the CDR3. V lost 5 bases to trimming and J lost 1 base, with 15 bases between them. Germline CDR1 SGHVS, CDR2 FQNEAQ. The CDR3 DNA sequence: TGTGCCAGCAGCCCCGAGACAGTGCGTTCCTACGAGCAGTACTTC. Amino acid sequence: CASSPETVRSYEQYF.